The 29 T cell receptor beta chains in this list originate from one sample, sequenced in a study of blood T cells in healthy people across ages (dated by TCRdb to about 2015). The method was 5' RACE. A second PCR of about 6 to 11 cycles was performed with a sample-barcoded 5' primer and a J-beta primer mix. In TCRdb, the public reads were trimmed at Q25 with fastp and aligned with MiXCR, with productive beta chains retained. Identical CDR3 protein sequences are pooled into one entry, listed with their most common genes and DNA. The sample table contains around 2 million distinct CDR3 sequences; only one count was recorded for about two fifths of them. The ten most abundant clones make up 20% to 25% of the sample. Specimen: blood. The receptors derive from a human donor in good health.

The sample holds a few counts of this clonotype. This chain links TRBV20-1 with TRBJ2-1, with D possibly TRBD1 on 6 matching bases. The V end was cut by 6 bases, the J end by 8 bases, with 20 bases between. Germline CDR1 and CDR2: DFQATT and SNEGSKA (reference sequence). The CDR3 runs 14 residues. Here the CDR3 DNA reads TGCAGTGCCTCAGGGGCTTCTGTCCGGGATGAGCAGTTCTTC. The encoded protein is CSASGASVRDEQFF.

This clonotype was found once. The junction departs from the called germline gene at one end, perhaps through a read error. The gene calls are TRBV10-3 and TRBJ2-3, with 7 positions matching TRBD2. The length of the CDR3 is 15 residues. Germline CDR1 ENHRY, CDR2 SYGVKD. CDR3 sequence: CAISQSGETTGTQYF. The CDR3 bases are TGTGCCATCAGCCAAAGCGGGGAGACCACAGGTACGCAGTATTTT.

CDR3 amino acids: CASSRSGQGVYGYTF. The CDR3 bases are TGTGCCAGCAGCCGATCGGGACAGGGCGTCTATGGCTACACCTTC. V is TRBV6-5 and J is TRBJ1-2; TRBD1 agrees at 9 bases. Germline V gives CDR1 MNHEY, CDR2 SVGAGI. The CDR3 runs to 15 residues. J lost 4 bases, V lost 6 bases, and 9 bases had no gene match.

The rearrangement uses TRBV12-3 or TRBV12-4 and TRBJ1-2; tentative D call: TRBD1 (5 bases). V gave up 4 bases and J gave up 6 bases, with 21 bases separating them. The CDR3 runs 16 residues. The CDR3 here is CASSSGGSGFNHGYTF. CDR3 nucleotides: TGTGCCAGCAGTTCCGGAGGGTCAGGGTTCAACCATGGCTACACCTTC.

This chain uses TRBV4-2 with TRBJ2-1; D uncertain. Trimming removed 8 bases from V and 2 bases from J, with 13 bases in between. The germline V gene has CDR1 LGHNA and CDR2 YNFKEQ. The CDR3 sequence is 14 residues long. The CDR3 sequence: CASRAGSPYNEQFF. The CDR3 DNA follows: TGTGCCAGCCGCGCCGGCTCCCCCTACAATGAGCAGTTCTTC.

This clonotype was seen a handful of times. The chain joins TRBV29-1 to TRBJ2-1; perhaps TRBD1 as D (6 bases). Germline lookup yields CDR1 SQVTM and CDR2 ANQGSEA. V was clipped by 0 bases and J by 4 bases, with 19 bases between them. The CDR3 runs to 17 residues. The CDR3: CSVEDVKGTTSYNEQFF. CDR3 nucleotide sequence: TGCAGCGTTGAAGACGTGAAGGGGACAACTAGTTACAATGAGCAGTTCTTC.

CDR3: CASSEQTSTGELFF. The CDR3 region has the DNA TGTGCCAGCAGTGAACAGACGAGCACCGGGGAGCTGTTTTTT. This chain links TRBV2 with TRBJ2-2, with D hard to call. The V end was cut by 2 bases, the J end by 4 bases, with 8 bases between. CDR3 length equals 14 residues. Looked up from germline, CDR1 is SNHLY and CDR2 is FYNNEI.

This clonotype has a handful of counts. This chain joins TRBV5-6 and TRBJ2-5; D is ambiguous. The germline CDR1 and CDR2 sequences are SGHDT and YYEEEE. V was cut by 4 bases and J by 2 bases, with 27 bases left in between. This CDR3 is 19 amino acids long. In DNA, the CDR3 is TGTGCCAGCAGCCCGGCCCCCAGGAACGACATCGTAAGGCAAGAGACCCAGTACTTC. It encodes CASSPAPRNDIVRQETQYF.

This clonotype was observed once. In nucleotides, the CDR3 is TGTGCCAGCAGCTCCCGACAGGGTGAAAAACTGTTTTTT. The encoded protein is CASSSRQGEKLFF. The V and J genes are TRBV7-9 and TRBJ1-4; 7 nucleotides align to TRBD1. The V and J ends lost 4 bases and 7 bases, in that order; junction bases with no gene match: 3. Germline values: CDR1 SEHNR, CDR2 FQNEAQ (reference sequence). The CDR3 runs to 13 residues.

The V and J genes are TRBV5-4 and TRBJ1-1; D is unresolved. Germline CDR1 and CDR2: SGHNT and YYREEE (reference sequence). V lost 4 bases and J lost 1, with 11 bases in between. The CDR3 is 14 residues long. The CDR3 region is CASSVSWGNTEAFF. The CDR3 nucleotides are TGTGCCAGCAGCGTTTCATGGGGGAACACTGAAGCTTTCTTT.

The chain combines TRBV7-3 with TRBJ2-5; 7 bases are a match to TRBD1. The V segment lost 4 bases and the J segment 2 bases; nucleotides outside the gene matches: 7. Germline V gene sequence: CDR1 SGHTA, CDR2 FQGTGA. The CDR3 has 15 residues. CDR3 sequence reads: CASSSSGGSQETQYF. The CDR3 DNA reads TGTGCCAGCAGCTCCTCAGGGGGATCGCAAGAGACCCAGTACTTC.

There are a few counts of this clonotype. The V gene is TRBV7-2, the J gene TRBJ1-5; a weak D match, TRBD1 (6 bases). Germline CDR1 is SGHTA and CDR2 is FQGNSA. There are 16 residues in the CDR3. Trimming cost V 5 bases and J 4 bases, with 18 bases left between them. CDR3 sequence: CASSPGGHQGNQPQHF. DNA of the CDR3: TGTGCCAGCAGCCCGGGAGGGCATCAGGGGAATCAGCCCCAGCATTTT.

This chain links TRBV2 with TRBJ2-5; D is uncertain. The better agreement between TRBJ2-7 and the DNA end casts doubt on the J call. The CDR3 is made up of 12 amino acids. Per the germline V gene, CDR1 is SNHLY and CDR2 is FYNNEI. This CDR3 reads CASNGLSYEQYF. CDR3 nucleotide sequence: TGTGCCAGCAATGGTCTTTCCTACGAGCAGTACTTC.

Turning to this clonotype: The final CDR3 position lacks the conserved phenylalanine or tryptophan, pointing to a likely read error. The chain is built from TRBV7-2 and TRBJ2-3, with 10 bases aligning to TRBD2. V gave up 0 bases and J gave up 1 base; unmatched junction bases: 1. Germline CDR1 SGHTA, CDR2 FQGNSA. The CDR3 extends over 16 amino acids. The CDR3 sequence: CASSLALAGGTDTQYI. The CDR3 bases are TGTGCCAGCAGCTTAGCGCTAGCGGGGGGCACAGATACGCAGTATATT.

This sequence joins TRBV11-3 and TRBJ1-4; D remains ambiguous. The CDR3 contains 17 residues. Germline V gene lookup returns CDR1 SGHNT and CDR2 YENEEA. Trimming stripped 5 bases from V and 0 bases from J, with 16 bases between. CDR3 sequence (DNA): TGTGCCAGCAGCACCGGAGTAGAGAAATCAACTAATGAAAAACTGTTTTTT. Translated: CASSTGVEKSTNEKLFF.

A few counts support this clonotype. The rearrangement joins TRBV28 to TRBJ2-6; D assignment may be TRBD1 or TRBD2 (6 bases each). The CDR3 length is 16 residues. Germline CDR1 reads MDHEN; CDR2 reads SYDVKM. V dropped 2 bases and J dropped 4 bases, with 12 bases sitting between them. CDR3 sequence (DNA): TGTGCCAGCAGTTTAGCGGAGGGGGTCGGGGCCAACGTCCTGACTTTC. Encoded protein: CASSLAEGVGANVLTF. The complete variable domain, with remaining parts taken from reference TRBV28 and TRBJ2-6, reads DVKVTQSSRYLVKRTGEKVFLECVQDMDHENMFWYRQDPGLGLRLIYFSYDVKMKEKGDIPEGYSVSREKKERFSLILESASTNQTSMYLCASSLAEGVGANVLTFGAGSRLTVL.

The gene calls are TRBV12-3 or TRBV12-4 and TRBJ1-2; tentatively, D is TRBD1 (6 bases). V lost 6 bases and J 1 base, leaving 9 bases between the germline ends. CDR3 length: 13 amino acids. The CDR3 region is CASRPGVNYGYTF. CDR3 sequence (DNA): TGTGCCAGCAGGCCAGGGGTTAACTATGGCTACACCTTC.

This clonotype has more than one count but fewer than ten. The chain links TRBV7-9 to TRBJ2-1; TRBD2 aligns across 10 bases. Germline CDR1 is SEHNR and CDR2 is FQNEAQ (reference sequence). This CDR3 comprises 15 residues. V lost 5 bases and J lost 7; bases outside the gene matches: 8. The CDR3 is CASSLGTSDENEQFF. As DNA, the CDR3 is TGTGCCAGCAGCCTCGGGACTAGCGACGAGAATGAGCAGTTCTTC.

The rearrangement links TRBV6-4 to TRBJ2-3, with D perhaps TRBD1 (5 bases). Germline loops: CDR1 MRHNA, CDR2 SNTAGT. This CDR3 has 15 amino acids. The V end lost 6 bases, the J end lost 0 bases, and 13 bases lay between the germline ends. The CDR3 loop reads CASSLQESSTDTQYF. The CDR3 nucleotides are TGTGCCAGCAGCCTACAGGAATCTAGCACAGATACGCAGTATTTT.

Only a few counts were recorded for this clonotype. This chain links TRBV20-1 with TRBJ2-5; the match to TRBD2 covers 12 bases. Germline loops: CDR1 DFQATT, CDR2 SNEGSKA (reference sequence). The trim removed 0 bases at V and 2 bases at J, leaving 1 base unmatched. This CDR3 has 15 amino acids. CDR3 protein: CSARELAGGQETQYF. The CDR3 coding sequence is TGCAGTGCTAGAGAACTAGCGGGGGGACAAGAGACCCAGTACTTC.

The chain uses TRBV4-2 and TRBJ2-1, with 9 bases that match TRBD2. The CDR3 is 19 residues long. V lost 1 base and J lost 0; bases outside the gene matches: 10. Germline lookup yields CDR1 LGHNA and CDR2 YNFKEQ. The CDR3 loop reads CASSQAFSGGLSSYNEQFF. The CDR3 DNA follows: TGTGCCAGCAGCCAAGCTTTTAGCGGGGGCCTAAGCTCCTACAATGAGCAGTTCTTC.

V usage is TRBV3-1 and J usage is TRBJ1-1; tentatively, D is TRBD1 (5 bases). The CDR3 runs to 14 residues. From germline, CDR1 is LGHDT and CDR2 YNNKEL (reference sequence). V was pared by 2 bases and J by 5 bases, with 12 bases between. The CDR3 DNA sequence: TGTGCCAGCAGCCAATGGGGCAGTGGAACTGAAGCTTTCTTT. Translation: CASSQWGSGTEAFF.

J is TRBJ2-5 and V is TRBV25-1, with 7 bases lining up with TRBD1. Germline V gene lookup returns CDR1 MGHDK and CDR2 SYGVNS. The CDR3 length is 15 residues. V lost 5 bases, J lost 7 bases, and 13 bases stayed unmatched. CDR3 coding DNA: TGTGCCAGCAGTCCCCCGGGACAGCCCACAGCGACCCAGTACTTC. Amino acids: CASSPPGQPTATQYF.

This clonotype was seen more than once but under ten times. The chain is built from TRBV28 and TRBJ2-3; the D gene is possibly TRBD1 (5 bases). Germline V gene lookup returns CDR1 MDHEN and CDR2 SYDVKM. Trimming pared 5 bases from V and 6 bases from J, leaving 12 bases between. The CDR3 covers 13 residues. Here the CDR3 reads CASSRLRVDTQYF. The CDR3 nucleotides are TGTGCCAGCAGTCGACTCAGGGTCGATACGCAGTATTTT.

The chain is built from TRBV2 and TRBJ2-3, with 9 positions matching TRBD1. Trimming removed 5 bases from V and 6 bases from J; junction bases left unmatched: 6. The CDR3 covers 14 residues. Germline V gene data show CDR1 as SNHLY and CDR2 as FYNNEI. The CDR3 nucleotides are TGTGCCAGCAGTCGAGACAGGGGGGAGGATACGCAGTATTTT. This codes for CASSRDRGEDTQYF. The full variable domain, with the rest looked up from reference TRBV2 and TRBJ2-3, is EPEVTQTPSHQVTQMGQEVILRCVPISNHLYFYWYRQILGQKVEFLVSFYNNEISEKSEIFDDQFSVERPDGSNFTLKIRSTKLEDSAMYFCASSRDRGEDTQYFGPGTRLTVL.

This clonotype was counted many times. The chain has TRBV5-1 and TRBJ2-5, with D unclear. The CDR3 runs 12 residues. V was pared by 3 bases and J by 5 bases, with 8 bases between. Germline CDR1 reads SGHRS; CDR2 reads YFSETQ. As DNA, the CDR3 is TGCGCCAGCAGCTCGTCCATGGAGACCCAGTACTTC. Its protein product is CASSSSMETQYF.

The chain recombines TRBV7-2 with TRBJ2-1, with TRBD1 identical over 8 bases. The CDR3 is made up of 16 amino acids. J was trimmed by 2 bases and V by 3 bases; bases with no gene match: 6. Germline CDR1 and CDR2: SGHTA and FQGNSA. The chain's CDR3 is CASSFKSGGAYNEQFF. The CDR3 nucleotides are TGTGCCAGCAGCTTTAAATCAGGGGGCGCCTACAATGAGCAGTTCTTC.

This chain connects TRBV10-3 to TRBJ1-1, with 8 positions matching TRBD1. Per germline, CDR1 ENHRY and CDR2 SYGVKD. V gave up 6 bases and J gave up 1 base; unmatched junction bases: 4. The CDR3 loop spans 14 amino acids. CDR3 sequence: CAIRETGENTEAFF. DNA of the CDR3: TGTGCCATCAGGGAGACAGGGGAGAACACTGAAGCTTTCTTT.

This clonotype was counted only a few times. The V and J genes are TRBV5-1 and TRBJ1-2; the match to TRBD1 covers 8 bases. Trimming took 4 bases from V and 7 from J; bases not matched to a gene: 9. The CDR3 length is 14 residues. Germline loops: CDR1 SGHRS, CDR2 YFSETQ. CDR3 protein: CASSLRTGRFGYTF. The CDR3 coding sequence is TGCGCCAGCAGCCTGCGGACAGGGCGGTTTGGCTACACCTTC.